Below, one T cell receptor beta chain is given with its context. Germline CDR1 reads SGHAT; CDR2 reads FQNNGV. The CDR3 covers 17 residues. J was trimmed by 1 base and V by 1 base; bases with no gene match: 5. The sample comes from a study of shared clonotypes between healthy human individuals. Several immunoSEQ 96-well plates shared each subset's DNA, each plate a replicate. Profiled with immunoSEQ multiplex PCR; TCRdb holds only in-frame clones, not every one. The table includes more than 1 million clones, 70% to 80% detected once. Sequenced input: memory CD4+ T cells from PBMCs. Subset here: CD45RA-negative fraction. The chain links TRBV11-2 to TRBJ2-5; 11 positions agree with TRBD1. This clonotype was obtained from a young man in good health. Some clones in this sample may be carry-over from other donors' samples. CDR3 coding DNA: TGTGCCAGCAGCTTAGGGGCCGGGACAGGGGGCCAAGAGACCCAGTACTTC. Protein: CASSLGAGTGGQETQYF.